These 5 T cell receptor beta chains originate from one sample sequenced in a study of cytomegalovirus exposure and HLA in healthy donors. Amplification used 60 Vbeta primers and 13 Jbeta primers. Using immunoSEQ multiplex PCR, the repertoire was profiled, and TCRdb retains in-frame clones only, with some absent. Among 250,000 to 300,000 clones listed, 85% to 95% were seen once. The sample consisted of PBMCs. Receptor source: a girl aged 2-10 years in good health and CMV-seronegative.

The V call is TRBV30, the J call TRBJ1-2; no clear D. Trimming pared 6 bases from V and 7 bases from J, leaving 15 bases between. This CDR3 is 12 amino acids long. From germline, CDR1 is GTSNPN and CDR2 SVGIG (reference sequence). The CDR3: CACQLQTGGYTF. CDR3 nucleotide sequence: TGTGCCTGCCAACTGCAGACTGGTGGCTACACCTTC.

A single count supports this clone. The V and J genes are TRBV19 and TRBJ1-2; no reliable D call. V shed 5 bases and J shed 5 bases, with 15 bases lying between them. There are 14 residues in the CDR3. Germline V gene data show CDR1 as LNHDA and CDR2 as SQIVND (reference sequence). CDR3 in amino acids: CASSQPGIYYGYTF. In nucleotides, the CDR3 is TGTGCCAGTAGTCAACCGGGGATATATTATGGCTACACCTTC.

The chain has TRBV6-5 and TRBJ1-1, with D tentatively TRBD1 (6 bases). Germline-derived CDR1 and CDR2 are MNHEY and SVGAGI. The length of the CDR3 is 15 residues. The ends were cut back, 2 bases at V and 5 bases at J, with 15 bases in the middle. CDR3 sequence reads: CASSYTQGLGTEAFF. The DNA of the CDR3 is TGTGCCAGCAGTTACACACAGGGATTGGGGACTGAAGCTTTCTTT.

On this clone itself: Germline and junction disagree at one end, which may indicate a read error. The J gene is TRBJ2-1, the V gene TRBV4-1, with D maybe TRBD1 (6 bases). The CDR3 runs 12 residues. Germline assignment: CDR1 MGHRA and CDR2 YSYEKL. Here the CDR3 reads CASSHGDNEQLF. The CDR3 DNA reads TGCGCCAGCAGCCATGGGGACAATGAGCAGCTCTTC.

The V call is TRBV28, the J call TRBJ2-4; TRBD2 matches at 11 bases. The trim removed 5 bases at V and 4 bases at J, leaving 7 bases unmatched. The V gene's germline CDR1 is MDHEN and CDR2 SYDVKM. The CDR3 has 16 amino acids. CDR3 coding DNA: TGTGCCAGCAGTCCACGACTAGCGGGGCTAAAAAACATTCAGTACTTC. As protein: CASSPRLAGLKNIQYF.